These 30 T cell receptor beta chains were all obtained from the same sample, sequenced in a study of T cells in Graves' hyperthyroidism and ophthalmopathy. Researchers amplified the TCR beta CDR3 regions from RNA transcripts. A set of HTBI primers served as the primers for a first-round RT-PCR of the TCR CDR3. TCRdb fed the multiplex PCR reads into MiXCR, producing one record per CDR3 protein. Here the sample spans approximately 700,000 distinct CDR3 sequences, roughly 46% being singletons. Sequencing used peripheral blood or thyroid tissue (not recorded which). These receptors were taken from an adult man with Graves' disease, either hyperthyroidism or ophthalmopathy (not recorded which).

CDR3 in DNA: TGTGCCAGCCCCACCTGGGGGTTCGAGCAGTACTTC. Residues: CASPTWGFEQYF. V and J are TRBV10-3 and TRBJ2-7, with D perhaps given as TRBD1 or TRBD2 (5 bases each). V was cut by 10 bases and J by 6 bases, with 16 bases left in between. Germline V gene lookup returns CDR1 ENHRY and CDR2 SYGVKD. The CDR3 loop spans 12 amino acids.

V gene TRBV25-1 combines with J gene TRBJ1-3; 9 bases map to TRBD1. CDR1 MGHDK and CDR2 SYGVNS come from the germline V gene. The trim removed 6 bases at V and 1 base at J, leaving 7 bases unmatched. This CDR3 has 16 amino acids. CDR3 DNA: TGTGCCAGCAGCGGTACAGGGGGCGCGTCTGGAAACACCATATATTTT. Translating it yields CASSGTGGASGNTIYF.

This clonotype appeared a few times. V is TRBV7-9 and J is TRBJ1-3; D gene uncertain. This CDR3 region has 15 residues. Germline CDR1 and CDR2: SEHNR and FQNEAQ (reference sequence). With 3 bases removed from V and 0 bases from J, the gap between germline ends came to 9 bases. The CDR3 sequence is CASSFGPLSGNTIYF. CDR3 in DNA: TGTGCCAGCAGCTTCGGACCGCTCTCTGGAAACACCATATATTTT. The full variable domain, its missing parts supplied by reference TRBV7-9 and TRBJ1-3, is DTGVSQNPRHKITKRGQNVTFRCDPISEHNRLYWYRQTLGQGPEFLTYFQNEAQLEKSRLLSDRFSAERPKGSFSTLEIQRTEQGDSAMYLCASSFGPLSGNTIYFGEGSWLTVV.

This clonotype was observed a handful of times. The chain links TRBV9 to TRBJ2-5; perhaps TRBD2 as D (5 bases). The ends were cut back, 0 bases at V and 1 base at J, with 10 bases in the middle. Germline values: CDR1 SGDLS, CDR2 YYNGEE. This CDR3 is built from 15 residues. Written as DNA, the CDR3 is TGTGCCAGCAGCGTAGACCCGGAGGTCCAAGAGACCCAGTACTTC. Encoded protein: CASSVDPEVQETQYF.

V gene TRBV12-3 or TRBV12-4 combines with J gene TRBJ2-5, with 9 bases lining up with TRBD2. This CDR3 region has 14 residues. V trimming: 6 bases; J trimming: 7 bases; junction bases outside the gene matches: 9. In DNA, the CDR3 is TGTGCCAGCAGCTACAATAGCGGGAGAGGGACCCAGTACTTC. Protein: CASSYNSGRGTQYF.

This clonotype was observed a single time. The chain carries TRBV29-1 and TRBJ1-1; D perhaps matches TRBD1 (5 bases). CDR3 length equals 13 residues. V was pared by 2 bases and J by 4 bases, with 11 bases between. Per the germline V gene, CDR1 is SQVTM and CDR2 is ANQGSEA. CDR3 protein: CSVEPRVGTEAFF. CDR3 in DNA: TGCAGCGTTGAACCCAGGGTGGGCACTGAAGCTTTCTTT.

The chain uses TRBV24-1 and TRBJ2-5; no clear D. This CDR3 spans 15 amino acids. V lost 4 bases and J lost 5, with 16 bases in between. CDR1 is KGHDR and CDR2 is SFDVKD in the germline V gene. CDR3 sequence reads: CATSEGDLGGETQYF. The CDR3 DNA reads TGTGCCACCAGTGAGGGCGACCTTGGTGGGGAGACCCAGTACTTC.

The V gene is TRBV29-1, the J gene TRBJ2-5; 9 bases are a match to TRBD1. Unmatched junction bases numbered 8, after V lost 2 bases and J lost 7 bases. The germline V gene has CDR1 SQVTM and CDR2 ANQGSEA. This CDR3 comprises 14 residues. The CDR3 loop reads CSVEIGTGRVTQYF. DNA for the CDR3: TGCAGCGTTGAAATCGGGACAGGGAGGGTGACCCAGTACTTC.

The chain couples TRBV20-1 to TRBJ2-7, with TRBD1 matching over 12 bases. V shed 0 bases and J 3 bases; nucleotides not matched to a gene: 12. This CDR3 region has 18 residues. Germline lookup yields CDR1 DFQATT and CDR2 SNEGSKA (reference sequence). CDR3 residues: CSARDETGQGARFYEQYF. The DNA of the CDR3 is TGCAGTGCTAGAGATGAAACGGGACAGGGGGCAAGGTTCTACGAGCAGTACTTC.

This clonotype was picked up many times. The V and J genes are TRBV29-1 and TRBJ1-6, with D tentatively TRBD1 (5 bases). The CDR3 contains 14 residues. The germline V and J ends were trimmed by 6 bases and 7 bases, with 16 bases remaining between them. Per germline, CDR1 SQVTM and CDR2 ANQGSEA. CDR3 nucleotides: TGCAGCGTGAGAGGGACGGACCAAAATTCACCCCTCCACTTT. This gives the protein CSVRGTDQNSPLHF.

Many counts were recorded for this clonotype. The chain combines TRBV7-9 with TRBJ1-5, with a possible D match to TRBD1 (5 bases). Germline assignment: CDR1 SEHNR and CDR2 FQNEAQ (reference sequence). V was shortened by 0 bases and J by 5 bases, with 8 bases between the two germline ends. This CDR3 region has 14 residues. The CDR3 coding sequence is TGTGCCAGCAGCTTAGCGCTAGGGGATCAGCCCCAGCATTTT. Amino acid sequence: CASSLALGDQPQHF.

For this clonotype: The junction and the germline gene differ at one end; a read error may be behind it. V usage is TRBV19 and J usage is TRBJ2-5; the match to TRBD2 covers 7 bases. The CDR3 runs 14 residues. Germline values: CDR1 LNHDA, CDR2 SQIVND (reference sequence). The CDR3 DNA follows: TGTGCCAGCAGCCAACGGGACTATCTGGAGACCCAGCACTTC. Translation gives CASSQRDYLETQHF.

Turning to this clonotype: The CDR3 does not end in the conserved phenylalanine or tryptophan, so this is likely a read error. The DNA is omitted, as the CDR3 cannot be located on it reliably, and the CDR3 follows TCRdb's listing. The genes are TRBV7-9 and TRBJ2-5; TRBD2 is taken as the D call from the table, unchecked against the DNA. Per germline, CDR1 SEHNR and CDR2 FQNEAQ (reference sequence). 8 amino acids form the CDR3, both terminal residues included. The chain's CDR3 is CASSPLAG.

This clonotype was recorded a few times. DNA for the CDR3: TGTGCCAGCAGCCAGAATCAATATAACACTGAAGCTTTCTTT. Its protein is CASSQNQYNTEAFF. V is TRBV3-1 and J is TRBJ1-1; D is uncertain. The CDR3 totals 14 residues. The V gene lost 3 bases and the J gene lost 2 bases, with 10 bases spanning the gap. The germline V gene encodes CDR1 LGHDT and CDR2 YNNKEL (reference sequence).

The chain uses TRBV9 and TRBJ2-5; D uncertain. The CDR3 sequence is 13 residues long. CDR1 is SGDLS, CDR2 YYNGEE, per germline. V shed 4 bases and J shed 7 bases, with 14 bases lying between them. The CDR3 spells CASSQDPVGTQYF. The CDR3 region has the DNA TGTGCCAGCAGCCAAGACCCCGTCGGGACCCAGTACTTC.

Turning to this clonotype: This clone may be a read error of a much larger clone one base away. This chain uses TRBV7-2 with TRBJ1-4; D not resolved. The CDR3 extends over 13 amino acids. V dropped 3 bases and J dropped 16 bases, with 18 bases sitting between them. CDR1 and CDR2 from the germline V gene are SGHTA and FQGNSA. The DNA for the CDR3 is TGTGCCAGCAGCTTCGACCCCGTGGGTGGGGAGTTTTTT. Translated: CASSFDPVGGEFF. The full variable domain, its missing parts supplied by reference TRBV7-2 and TRBJ1-4, is GAGVSQSPSNKVTEKGKDVELRCDPISGHTALYWYRQSLGQGLEFLIYFQGNSAPDKSGLPSDRFSAERTGGSVSTLTIQRTQQEDSAVYLCASSFDPVGGEFFGSGTQLSVL.

This clonotype was seen ten or more times. The V and J genes are TRBV2 and TRBJ1-5; D perhaps matches TRBD1 (6 bases). V was cut by 6 bases and J by 3 bases, with 9 bases left in between. The length of the CDR3 is 13 residues. The V gene's germline CDR1 is SNHLY and CDR2 FYNNEI. The CDR3 loop reads CASRDRYNQPQHF. The DNA for the CDR3 is TGTGCCAGCAGAGACAGGTACAATCAGCCCCAGCATTTT.

Regarding this clonotype: Mismatch with germline at one junction end may stem from a read error. V is TRBV6-5 and J is TRBJ1-3; D unclear. CDR3 length: 13 residues. Germline V gives CDR1 MNHEY, CDR2 SVGAGI. CDR3 in DNA: TGTGCCAGCAAGGGTCGCTCTGGAAGCACCATATATTTT. It codes for CASKGRSGSTIYF.

V gene TRBV7-6 combines with J gene TRBJ1-3; D may be TRBD1 (5 bases). Germline assignment: CDR1 SGHVS and CDR2 FNYEAQ. The CDR3 is 12 residues long. The V gene lost 3 bases and the J gene lost 7 bases, with 7 bases spanning the gap. This chain's CDR3 is CASSFNRNTIYF. CDR3 nucleotides: TGTGCCAGCAGCTTCAACAGGAACACCATATATTTT.

A note on this clonotype: Since a much larger clone is just one base distant, this may be a read error. The CDR3 nucleotides read TGTGCCAGCAGACCAACAGCAGGGGAGGCCCAGTACTTC. Amino acids: CASRPTAGEAQYF. The rearrangement uses TRBV6-6 and TRBJ2-5; D may match TRBD1 or TRBD2 (6 bases each). Per the germline V gene, CDR1 is MNHNY and CDR2 is SVGAGI (reference sequence). V was trimmed by 6 bases and J by 9 bases, leaving 17 bases between them. The CDR3 consists of 13 residues.

This clonotype was picked up many times. This chain connects TRBV7-9 to TRBJ2-7; D gene unclear. In germline, CDR1 is SEHNR, CDR2 FQNEAQ (reference sequence). The CDR3 consists of 15 residues. The V end lost 5 bases, the J end lost 0 bases, and 14 bases lay between the germline ends. CDR3 loop: CASSVTGRFSYEQYF. In DNA, the CDR3 is TGTGCCAGCAGCGTCACCGGACGGTTCTCCTACGAGCAGTACTTC.

This clonotype came up many times. The rearrangement joins TRBV10-3 to TRBJ1-1; the D is unclear. In germline, CDR1 is ENHRY, CDR2 SYGVKD. V dropped 8 bases and J dropped 0 bases, with 7 bases sitting between them. The CDR3 runs to 12 residues. The CDR3 sequence: CAIGRMNTEAFF. CDR3 DNA: TGTGCCATCGGACGAATGAACACTGAAGCTTTCTTT.

In its sample, this clonotype was seen a few times. The chain is built from TRBV6-1 and TRBJ1-1, with 8 bases fitting TRBD1. V lost 8 bases to trimming and J lost 1 base; unmatched junction nucleotides: 12. The CDR3 contains 16 residues. CDR1 and CDR2 from the germline V gene are MNHNS and SASEGT. The chain's CDR3 is CASSFGTGLWNTEAFF. In DNA, the CDR3 is TGTGCCAGCTCTTTTGGGACAGGCCTATGGAACACTGAAGCTTTCTTT.

This clonotype came up a few times. This sequence joins TRBV19 and TRBJ1-2, with D unresolved. Trimming stripped 0 bases from V and 2 bases from J, with 10 bases between. Germline V gene data show CDR1 as LNHDA and CDR2 as SQIVND (reference sequence). The CDR3 has 15 amino acids. CDR3: CASSIEWGTNYGYTF. DNA for the CDR3: TGTGCCAGTAGTATAGAATGGGGTACAAACTATGGCTACACCTTC.

This clonotype was counted ten times or more. V is TRBV12-3 or TRBV12-4 and J is TRBJ1-2; 8 nucleotides agree with TRBD1. Germline trimming cut 1 base from V and 7 bases from J; bases unmatched to any gene: 5. There are 14 residues in the CDR3. CDR3: CASSLVAGGSGYTF. CDR3 DNA: TGTGCCAGCAGTTTAGTGGCAGGGGGCAGTGGCTACACCTTC.

A note on this clonotype: Here the CDR3 omits its conserved ending phenylalanine or tryptophan, so a read error is the likely source. The chain is built from TRBV20-1 and TRBJ1-1, with 7 bases fitting TRBD1. The CDR3 spans 12 residues. Germline V gives CDR1 DFQATT, CDR2 SNEGSKA (reference sequence). The V and J ends lost 3 bases and 5 bases, in that order; junction bases with no gene match: 3. The CDR3 nucleotides are TGCAGTGCTAGCGACAGGGCGACTGAAGCTTTCTCT. Its protein product is CSASDRATEAFS.

This clonotype was found a few times. The V and J genes are TRBV9 and TRBJ1-3; D perhaps matches TRBD1 (6 bases). Trimming left V 3 bases short and J 3 bases short, with 19 bases between. The CDR3 covers 17 residues. Germline V gene sequence: CDR1 SGDLS, CDR2 YYNGEE. CDR3 nucleotide sequence: TGTGCCAGCAGCGCGGGGGGCACCAATTACGGTGGAAACACCATATATTTT. Its translation is CASSAGGTNYGGNTIYF.

Concerning this clonotype: A much larger clone is a single base away; this may be a read error. The chain couples TRBV29-1 to TRBJ2-7, with D unclear. The CDR3 contains 14 residues. The V end was cut by 4 bases, the J end by 1 base, with 14 bases between. Germline V lookup: CDR1 SQVTM, CDR2 ANQGSEA. Here the CDR3 DNA reads TGCAGCGTTGGAGCCCTTGCAGGATCCTACGAGCAGTACTTC. This translates into CSVGALAGSYEQYF.

This clonotype was recorded at least ten times. The genes are TRBV2 and TRBJ1-1; unclear D gene. The V end was cut by 4 bases, the J end by 2 bases, with 11 bases between. The germline gives CDR1 SNHLY, CDR2 FYNNEI. CDR3 length: 14 residues. DNA for the CDR3: TGTGCCAGCAGTGTGTGGGCAGGAAACACTGAAGCTTTCTTT. It translates to CASSVWAGNTEAFF.

As to this clonotype: A much larger clone differs from this one at a single base, so this may be a read error. The chain combines TRBV2 with TRBJ1-1; D gene unclear. Germline V gene data show CDR1 as SNHLY and CDR2 as FYNNEI. CDR3 length: 14 residues. The CDR3 region has the DNA TGTGCCATCAGTGACTTGAATGGGAACACTGAAGCTTTCTTT. Protein sequence: CAISDLNGNTEAFF.